The 18 T cell receptor beta chains listed next were all sequenced from one sample in a study of CD8+CD57+ T cells in acquired aplastic anemia. Profiling of TCR beta VDJ combinations and CDR3 sequences used genomic DNA as template. TCRdb processed the reads anew with MiXCR; each CDR3 protein has one entry. The sample lists about 190,000 distinct CDR3 sequences, 64% occurring once. Material for sequencing was sorted CD4+, CD8+, or CD8+CD57+ T cells (not recorded which) from PBMCs. These receptors were collected from a human donor with severe aplastic anemia or a healthy control (not recorded which).

This clonotype appeared a few times. V gene TRBV15 combines with J gene TRBJ2-5; 14 positions match TRBD2. Germline V gene lookup returns CDR1 LNHNV and CDR2 YYDKDF (reference sequence). The CDR3 extends over 16 amino acids. V was clipped by 5 bases and J by 7 bases; unmatched bases: 9. The CDR3 DNA sequence: TGTGCCACCAGCGGTGGACTAGCGGGGGGCCCGGGGACCCAGTACTTC. Amino acid sequence: CATSGGLAGGPGTQYF.

The chain employs TRBV7-9 and TRBJ2-7, with 10 bases matching TRBD2. With 0 bases clipped from V and 4 bases from J, the junction kept 6 bases outside the gene matches. Germline CDR1 SEHNR, CDR2 FQNEAQ (reference sequence). This CDR3 comprises 16 residues. The CDR3 loop reads CASSLAGASGGYEQYF. CDR3 coding DNA: TGTGCCAGCAGCTTAGCTGGGGCTAGCGGGGGTTACGAGCAGTACTTC.

This chain joins TRBV19 and TRBJ2-1; perhaps TRBD1 as D (6 bases). Germline V gene sequence: CDR1 LNHDA, CDR2 SQIVND (reference sequence). V lost 3 bases, J lost 7 bases, and 19 bases lay in between. The CDR3 contains 16 residues. DNA of the CDR3: TGTGCCAGTAGTATCAGTAGCGCCTGGGGGCAGAATGAGCAGTTCTTC. Its translation: CASSISSAWGQNEQFF.

The chain links TRBV30 to TRBJ2-2; 7 bases map to TRBD2. Losses at the gene ends were 5 bases for V and 2 bases for J; bases not matched to a gene: 5. The CDR3 contains 14 residues. CDR1 and CDR2 from the germline V gene are GTSNPN and SVGIG (reference sequence). The CDR3 DNA reads as TGTGCCTGGGCGGGAGTTTCCAACACCGGGGAGCTGTTTTTT. Residues: CAWAGVSNTGELFF.

This clonotype was detected only once. The chain combines TRBV29-1 with TRBJ1-1; D is possibly TRBD1 (5 bases). Per the germline V gene, CDR1 is SQVTM and CDR2 is ANQGSEA. The CDR3 covers 12 residues. V shed 5 bases and J shed 3 bases, with 10 bases lying between them. The CDR3 nucleotides are TGCAGCGTTTCCAGGGATGACACTGAAGCTTTCTTT. Protein: CSVSRDDTEAFF.

On this clonotype itself: A much larger clone sits a single nucleotide away, making a read error possible. Without the conserved terminal phenylalanine or tryptophan, this CDR3 likely stems from a read error. The chain is built from TRBV2 and TRBJ2-7; TRBD1 aligns across 8 bases. The CDR3 length is 14 residues. Germline CDR1 reads SNHLY; CDR2 reads FYNNEI. V lost 5 bases, J lost 3 bases, and 6 bases stayed unmatched. CDR3 nucleotide sequence: TGTGCCAGCAGTATAGGACAGGGCCTCTACGAGCAGTACATC. Amino acid sequence: CASSIGQGLYEQYI.

Notes on this clonotype: This may arise from a read error, as a much more abundant clone is one base away. The rearrangement uses TRBV12-3 or TRBV12-4 and TRBJ1-2; D possibly corresponds to TRBD1 (5 bases). The CDR3 covers 15 residues. CDR3 coding DNA: TGTGCCAGCAGTTTAAAGGCAGGGTGGCACTATGGCTACATCTTC. It is translated as CASSLKAGWHYGYIF.

The chain couples TRBV20-1 to TRBJ1-1, with D hard to call. CDR1 and CDR2 from the germline V gene are DFQATT and SNEGSKA (reference sequence). The germline V and J ends were trimmed by 7 bases and 0 bases, with 9 bases remaining between them. The CDR3 is 12 amino acids. CDR3 protein: CSVSVMNTEAFF. In nucleotides, the CDR3 is TGCAGTGTGTCAGTGATGAACACTGAAGCTTTCTTT.

V usage is TRBV24-1 and J usage is TRBJ1-6; perhaps TRBD1 as D (5 bases). The CDR3 runs 19 residues. V lost 3 bases and J lost 14, with 31 bases in between. Germline-derived CDR1 and CDR2 are KGHDR and SFDVKD. Written as DNA, the CDR3 is TGTGCCACCAGTGATCCTAGCCCCCGGGACGGACGTCGAACCCCGGCCCTCCACTTT. Protein sequence: CATSDPSPRDGRRTPALHF.

Only a few counts were recorded for this clonotype. This rearrangement joins TRBV7-6 to TRBJ2-3, with D uncertain. This CDR3 has 15 residues. V was clipped by 0 bases and J by 0 bases, with 7 bases between them. CDR1 is SGHVS, CDR2 FNYEAQ, per germline. CDR3 nucleotides: TGTGCCAGCAGCTTAGCGCAGGCTAGCACAGATACGCAGTATTTT. It yields the protein CASSLAQASTDTQYF. The full variable domain, in which reference TRBV7-6 and TRBJ2-3 provide the parts outside the CDR3, is GAGVSQSPRYKVTKRGQDVALRCDPISGHVSLYWYRQALGQGPEFLTYFNYEAQQDKSGLPNDRFSAERPEGSISTLTIQRTEQRDSAMYRCASSLAQASTDTQYFGPGTRLTVL.

The chain is built from TRBV19 and TRBJ1-3; D is undetermined. The germline V and J ends were trimmed by 5 bases and 0 bases, with 8 bases remaining between them. CDR3 length: 14 residues. Germline V gives CDR1 LNHDA, CDR2 SQIVND (reference sequence). The CDR3 region is CASSFGLSGNTIYF. The CDR3 DNA follows: TGTGCCAGTAGTTTTGGGCTCTCTGGAAACACCATATATTTT.

Ten or more counts support this clonotype. This rearrangement joins TRBV2 to TRBJ2-1, with D hard to call. The CDR3 has 14 residues. Trimming left V 4 bases short and J 4 bases short, with 11 bases between. Germline CDR1 SNHLY, CDR2 FYNNEI. In DNA, the CDR3 is TGTGCCAGCAGTGGTCCGGCCAATTACAATGAGCAGTTCTTC. Amino acids: CASSGPANYNEQFF. The full variable domain, its missing parts supplied by reference TRBV2 and TRBJ2-1, is EPEVTQTPSHQVTQMGQEVILRCVPISNHLYFYWYRQILGQKVEFLVSFYNNEISEKSEIFDDQFSVERPDGSNFTLKIRSTKLEDSAMYFCASSGPANYNEQFFGPGTRLTVL.

This chain connects TRBV10-1 to TRBJ2-7; D unresolved. Trimming removed 5 bases from V and 8 bases from J, with 10 bases in between. The CDR3 covers 11 residues. The germline gives CDR1 WNHNN, CDR2 SYGVQD (reference sequence). The CDR3 here is CASSKGLKQYF. In DNA, the CDR3 is TGCGCCAGCAGTAAGGGTTTAAAGCAGTACTTC.

The V and J genes are TRBV7-2 and TRBJ1-1, with a possible D match to TRBD1 (5 bases). The germline V gene has CDR1 SGHTA and CDR2 FQGNSA. The V end lost 4 bases, the J end lost 3 bases, and 18 bases lay between the germline ends. The CDR3 sequence is 16 residues long. DNA for the CDR3: TGTGCCAGCAGCTATCCACTGGTGGGGGTTGACACTGAAGCTTTCTTT. Translating gives CASSYPLVGVDTEAFF.

This sequence joins TRBV7-6 and TRBJ2-6; tentative D call: TRBD1 (6 bases). The CDR3 loop spans 18 amino acids. Germline lookup yields CDR1 SGHVS and CDR2 FNYEAQ. The V gene lost 6 bases and the J gene lost 1 base, with 19 bases spanning the gap. Here the CDR3 DNA reads TGTGCCAGCAGTTACACACAGGGACCGCTATCTGGGGCCAACGTCCTGACTTTC. It codes for CASSYTQGPLSGANVLTF.

The chain joins TRBV15 to TRBJ2-7; D unclear. The CDR3 loop spans 13 amino acids. Per germline, CDR1 LNHNV and CDR2 YYDKDF (reference sequence). V was pared by 1 base and J by 2 bases, with 6 bases between. CDR3 sequence (DNA): TGTGCCACCAGCAGAGGGGGAACCTACGAGCAGTACTTC. It encodes CATSRGGTYEQYF.

This clonotype has just a few counts. V and J are TRBV10-3 and TRBJ1-5, with TRBD1 as a possible D gene (5 bases). CDR1 is ENHRY and CDR2 is SYGVKD in the germline V gene. This CDR3 spans 14 amino acids. V shed 3 bases and J shed 5 bases, with 11 bases lying between them. CDR3 nucleotide sequence: TGTGCCATCAGTGATCCAGGGTTTGATCAGCCCCAGCATTTT. Translating gives CAISDPGFDQPQHF.

This clonotype was counted many times. This chain links TRBV12-3 or TRBV12-4 with TRBJ2-1, with 8 positions matching TRBD2. Trimming at V came to 7 bases and at J to 10 bases, leaving 15 bases not matched to a gene. This CDR3 comprises 15 residues. The CDR3 sequence is CASTPLAGSTWEQFF. In DNA form, the CDR3 reads TGTGCCAGCACACCTTTAGCGGGGTCTACATGGGAGCAGTTCTTC.